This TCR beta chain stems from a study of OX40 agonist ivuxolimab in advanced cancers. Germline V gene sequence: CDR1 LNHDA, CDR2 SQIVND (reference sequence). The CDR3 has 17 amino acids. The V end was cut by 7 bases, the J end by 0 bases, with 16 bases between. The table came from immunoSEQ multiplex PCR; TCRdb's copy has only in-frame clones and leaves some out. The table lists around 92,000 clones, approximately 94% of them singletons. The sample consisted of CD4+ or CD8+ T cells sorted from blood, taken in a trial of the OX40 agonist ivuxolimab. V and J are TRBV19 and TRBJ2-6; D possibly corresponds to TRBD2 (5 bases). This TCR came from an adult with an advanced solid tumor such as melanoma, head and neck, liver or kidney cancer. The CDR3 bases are TGTGCCAGTAACACAAATTCCGGGAACTCTGGGGCCAACGTCCTGACTTTC. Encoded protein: CASNTNSGNSGANVLTF. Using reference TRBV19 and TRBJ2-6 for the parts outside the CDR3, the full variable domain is DGGITQSPKYLFRKEGQNVTLSCEQNLNHDAMYWYRQDPGQGLRLIYYSQIVNDFQKGDIAEGYSVSREKKESFPLTVTSAQKNPTAFYLCASNTNSGNSGANVLTFGAGSRLTVL.